The next 10 T cell receptor beta chains were all read from a single sample in a study of blood T cell repertoires in COVID-19. The data were produced by immunoSEQ multiplex PCR, yet TCRdb's version contains in-frame clones alone and is incomplete. The table records some 210,000 clones, roughly 80% of them present only once. The source material was peripheral blood. Receptors originate from a human donor in a cohort sampled during active COVID-19.

The chain has TRBV24-1 and TRBJ1-5; D ambiguous. Germline V gene lookup returns CDR1 KGHDR and CDR2 SFDVKD. CDR3 size: 15 residues. Trimming took 3 bases from V and 0 from J, leaving 8 bases between them. The CDR3 nucleotides are TGTGCCACCAGTGATCCCAGTCATAGCAATCAGCCCCAGCATTTT. Translation: CATSDPSHSNQPQHF.

The chain uses TRBV12-5 and TRBJ1-4; 7 bases fit TRBD1. V gave up 6 bases and J gave up 5 bases; unmatched junction bases: 6. Germline CDR1 and CDR2: LGHNT and FRNRAP. This CDR3 spans 14 amino acids. In DNA form, the CDR3 reads TGTGCTAGTGGCCGCGGGACAGAAAATGAAAAACTGTTTTTT. Translation: CASGRGTENEKLFF.

This chain links TRBV18 with TRBJ1-2, with unresolved D. The germline gives CDR1 KGHSH, CDR2 LQKENI. This CDR3 has 14 amino acids. V lost 3 bases, J lost 8 bases, and 16 bases lay in between. CDR3 protein: CASSPALSGGGYTF. CDR3 nucleotides: TGTGCCAGCTCACCCGCCCTATCCGGCGGCGGCTACACCTTC.

This clone was observed a handful of times. This chain links TRBV10-1 with TRBJ2-2; maybe TRBD1 (5 bases). This CDR3 contains 14 residues. V lost 5 bases to trimming and J lost 4 bases, with 11 bases between them. The V gene's germline CDR1 is WNHNN and CDR2 SYGVQD (reference sequence). CDR3 sequence: CASSITGATGELFF. The DNA of the CDR3 is TGCGCCAGCAGTATTACTGGGGCCACCGGGGAGCTGTTTTTT.

The genes are TRBV29-1 and TRBJ1-1, with D uncertain. Looked up from germline, CDR1 is SQVTM and CDR2 is ANQGSEA. The CDR3 totals 10 residues. The V gene lost 6 bases and the J gene lost 7 bases, with 9 bases spanning the gap. CDR3 in amino acids: CSVYNYEAFF. The CDR3 DNA reads as TGCAGCGTATACAACTATGAAGCTTTCTTT.

The rearrangement links TRBV28 to TRBJ1-2, with 12 bases lining up with TRBD1. From germline, CDR1 is MDHEN and CDR2 SYDVKM. The CDR3 sequence is 14 residues long. V dropped 7 bases and J dropped 8; count of bases not matched to a gene: 8. In DNA, the CDR3 is TGTGCCAGCACCGGGACAGGGGGCGTCGGGGGCTACACCTTC. It codes for CASTGTGGVGGYTF.

Only one count was recorded for this clone. J is TRBJ2-4 and V is TRBV4-1, with 10 nucleotides matching TRBD1. Trimming took 2 bases from V and 6 from J; bases not matched to a gene: 10. This CDR3 has 17 amino acids. Germline V gene sequence: CDR1 MGHRA, CDR2 YSYEKL. The CDR3 here is CASSQLYDRGLGNIQYF. The CDR3 DNA reads as TGCGCCAGCAGCCAACTTTACGACAGGGGGCTTGGAAACATTCAGTACTTC.

The chain recombines TRBV3-1 (or the pseudogene TRBV3-2) with TRBJ2-1; 8 bases are shared with TRBD2. Germline lookup yields CDR1 LGHDT and CDR2 YNNKEL (reference sequence). The length of the CDR3 is 17 residues. Trimming took 8 bases from V and 1 from J; bases not matched to a gene: 13. CDR3 nucleotides: TGTGCCAGCGCCTTCCGGGGGGGCAGCATTTCCTACAATGAGCAGTTCTTC. It yields the protein CASAFRGGSISYNEQFF.

The V and J genes are TRBV3-1 (or the pseudogene TRBV3-2) and TRBJ1-2; D gene unclear. Trimming removed 4 bases at V and 1 base at J, with 13 bases between. The V gene's germline CDR1 is LGHDT and CDR2 YNNKEL (reference sequence). CDR3 length: 15 residues. The CDR3 nucleotides read TGTGCCAGCAGCCCGACATTACAATTTAACTATGGCTACACCTTC. Encoded protein: CASSPTLQFNYGYTF.

This chain links TRBV5-5 with TRBJ2-1; TRBD2 aligns across 10 bases. CDR1 and CDR2 from the germline V gene are SGHKS and YYEKEE (reference sequence). V shed 6 bases, J shed 6 bases, and the junction held 6 bases outside the gene matches. This CDR3 spans 14 amino acids. CDR3 nucleotide sequence: TGTGCCAGCACGACTAGCGGGCGGCCCAATGAGCAGTTCTTC. Its translation is CASTTSGRPNEQFF.